Below, one T cell receptor (beta chain) is given with its context. The antigen it recognizes is unknown. Nothing much larger sits one base from this clone, and base qualities are not available. Healthy HIV-negative adults with no recently reported acute infections or vaccinations were included as donors. All donors were Caucasian adults living in Nashville, Tennessee, USA. CD4+ T cells were enriched through magnetic negative selection, after which naive cells were positively selected on CD45RA and the remaining negative fraction served as the memory subset. Blood was obtained by leukapheresis, after which PBMCs were separated by Ficoll-Histopaque density gradient centrifugation and cryopreserved in liquid nitrogen vapor phase. Analytical flow cytometry was used to check the purity and quantity of each magnetically sorted T cell population. Each sorted fraction had its genomic DNA isolated and then quantified by UV absorbance on a Nanodrop 2000c.

This entry comes from a study of shared clonotypes between healthy human individuals (dated by TCRdb to about 2020). With respect to the entire study: Two women and a few men aged 18 to 49 years were included in the cohort. To estimate repertoire size and how much clonotype sharing occurs between individuals, the study deeply sequenced the blood TCR repertoires of five healthy adults. Per donor, leukapheresis produced somewhere between about 0.8 and 9 billion PBMCs. Per donor, three plates each were used for CD4 naive and CD4 memory, two for CD8 naive, and one for CD8 memory. Libraries were prepared and TCR repertoires were sequenced by different laboratories using diverse techniques, in order to increase sequencing depth and limit assay-specific biases.

Using the deep immunoSEQ assay, TCR CDR3 regions were amplified from genomic DNA by multiplex PCR. Extracted genomic DNA from each cell subset was spread evenly across all wells of several immunoSEQ 96-well plates, with each plate serving as a replicate. For sorted subsets, 150 to 250 ng genomic DNA, equal to 30,000 to 35,000 T cell genomes, was loaded into each replicate PCR. Purified libraries were quantified with a Qubit 3.0 fluorometer, sized on a Bioanalyzer 2100, and re-quantified with the KAPA Library Quantification kit. Every immunoSEQ 96-well plate was sequenced on a separate single-read 150-cycle Illumina NextSeq 550 flow cell. The authors' analysis ran thus. Because only junctional sequences without quality scores were contained in the immunoSEQ output, filtering matching that applied to full-length reads could not be performed. Sequences were annotated with PyIR, a Python wrapper for IgBLAST v1.9, and V/J genes and CDR3 were assigned using IMGT germline references. Reads were filtered out if the reads had weak V/J assignments (E-value above 1e-6), no CDR3, stop codons, out-of-frame junctions, or ambiguous translated residues. A V3J clonotype was defined by an identical inferred V gene, J gene, and CDR3 amino acid sequence. Percentage overlap between repertoires was calculated by dividing the number of shared unique clonotypes by the size of the smaller repertoire. Repertoire richness was assessed with RTK rarefaction, the Chao1 estimator, and Recon v2.1 estimates of unobserved clonotypes. For all TCRbeta clonotypes obtained by the gDNA method from a few donors, generation probabilities were computed with OLGA. In TCRdb, the immuneACCESS table is reduced to in-frame sequences with V and J assigned. These tables do not hold every clone; where another copy was compared, an unresolved V gene accounts for under half, and the others remain unexplained. The D gene and trimming were derived from the DNA, and the V and J assignments and clone size from that table. Counted in this sample were 2 million to 2.5 million clones; approximately 94% of them appeared once. The ten most abundant clones make up approximately 0.36% of the sample.

Overall study results and their limits: Larger estimated clonotype richness was generally found for naive subsets than for memory subsets. The small number of donors limited the genetic and exposure-history diversity represented. Across four donors, approximately 4.9% of naive CD4, approximately 4% of naive CD8, 2.3% of memory CD4, and 0.4% of memory CD8 clonotypes were shared. Only blood was sampled, and tissue TCR repertoires likely differ from those in blood. Even with the large sequencing depth, rarefaction of the sorted-subset datasets indicated that sequencing was incomplete. Pairwise subsampling led to the expectation that sequencing depth would affect the degree of clonotype sharing among donors. Compared with non-shared clonotypes, the clonotypes found in all four sorted-subset donors had higher generation probabilities.

CDR1 and CDR2, looked up from the germline V gene, are SGHRS and YFSETQ. The CDR3 covers 15 residues, taking in both the cysteine and the phenylalanine. CDR3 DNA only is kept here, 45 bases in frame from base 1. V lost 0 bases and J lost 3 bases; the stretch between them is 9 bases long. Sequencing was performed on naive CD4+ T cells from PBMCs. In light of the paper, this sample's cell subset or site label describes: CD45RA+ positively selected. This clonotype was obtained from a man between 18 and 35 years old in good health. Some clones in this sample may be carry-over from other donors' samples. The sequence joins TRBV5-1 to TRBJ2-2, and TRBD2 may be the D gene, going by 5 matching bases. For the CDR3, the sequence is CASSLGLAHTGELFF. The DNA sequence is TGCGCCAGCAGCTTGGGCCTAGCTCACACCGGGGAGCTGTTTTTT.